Below, 10 T cell receptor beta chains from the same sample are listed, as sequenced in a study of shared clonotypes between healthy human individuals. Produced via immunoSEQ multiplex PCR; TCRdb's table is partial and in-frame only. The profile covers some 2,500,000 clones, with about nine tenths appearing a single time and 0.3% to 0.45% taken by the ten largest. Sequenced: naive CD4+ T cells from PBMCs. Sample subset: CD45RA+ positively selected. Source of these receptors: a man aged 18 to 35 in good health. Some clones in this sample may be carry-over from other donors' samples.

The rearrangement uses TRBV11-1 and TRBJ1-1; D remains unclear. The CDR3 covers 14 residues. CDR1 and CDR2 (germline): SGHAT, FQDESV (reference sequence). Trimming stripped 5 bases from V and 0 bases from J, with 10 bases between. CDR3 amino acids: CASSPRRLNTEAFF. CDR3 DNA: TGTGCCAGCAGCCCACGCCGTTTGAACACTGAAGCTTTCTTT.

The DNA of the CDR3 is TGTGCCAGCAGGATCGGGACAGGGGTTTATGGCTACACCTTC. It codes for CASRIGTGVYGYTF. The rearrangement links TRBV28 to TRBJ1-2; 10 bases align to TRBD1. Germline V gene sequence: CDR1 MDHEN, CDR2 SYDVKM. J gave up 5 bases and V 6 bases, and 6 bases lay outside the gene matches. This CDR3 has 14 residues.

This rearrangement joins TRBV6-5 to TRBJ2-7; D uncertain. Germline assignment: CDR1 MNHEY and CDR2 SVGAGI. Between the trimmed V and J ends, which lost 7 bases and 1 base, there was a span of 8 bases. The CDR3 loop spans 12 amino acids. CDR3: CASTGPSYEQYF. The DNA for the CDR3 is TGTGCCAGCACAGGTCCTTCCTACGAGCAGTACTTC.

The V and J genes are TRBV5-1 and TRBJ2-1; TRBD1 or TRBD2 may be the D gene (6 bases each). V dropped 5 bases and J dropped 6 bases, with 21 bases sitting between them. The CDR3 is 16 residues long. Germline V lookup: CDR1 SGHRS, CDR2 YFSETQ. CDR3 loop: CASRPGGPKGGNEQFF. CDR3 sequence (DNA): TGCGCCAGCAGGCCAGGAGGGCCGAAGGGGGGCAATGAGCAGTTCTTC.

This clone was picked up one time. The same CDR3 can be traced to other DNA sequences in this sample. The chain joins TRBV5-1 to TRBJ2-5, with D possibly matching TRBD1 (5 bases). The length of the CDR3 is 13 residues. The germline CDR1 and CDR2 sequences are SGHRS and YFSETQ. With 1 base removed from V and 5 bases from J, the gap between germline ends came to 9 bases. This CDR3 reads CASSLIPGETQYF. The DNA for the CDR3 is TGCGCCAGCAGCTTGATCCCAGGGGAGACCCAGTACTTC.

As to this clone: One junction end disagrees with the germline gene, perhaps due to a read error. The V and J genes are TRBV10-3 and TRBJ2-7; 11 bases fit TRBD2. The length of the CDR3 is 11 residues. Germline CDR1 is ENHRY and CDR2 is SYGVKD. CDR3 nucleotide sequence: TGTGCCATCAGTGAAGGTAGCGGGAGGGACTTC. Translation gives CAISEGSGRDF.

V and J are TRBV7-3 and TRBJ1-3; D remains unclear. Trimming pared 4 bases from V and 0 bases from J, leaving 4 bases between. This CDR3 is built from 13 residues. Germline V lookup: CDR1 SGHTA, CDR2 FQGTGA. CDR3 region: CASSSSSGNTIYF. In nucleotides, the CDR3 is TGTGCCAGCAGCTCATCCTCTGGAAACACCATATATTTT.

V and J are TRBV4-1 and TRBJ2-7; D perhaps matches TRBD1 (6 bases). Trimming removed 0 bases from V and 4 bases from J, with 13 bases in between. In germline, CDR1 is MGHRA, CDR2 YSYEKL. This CDR3 comprises 15 residues. The CDR3 spells CASSQETGFVYEQYF. In DNA form, the CDR3 reads TGCGCCAGCAGCCAAGAAACAGGGTTCGTGTACGAGCAGTACTTC.

The rearrangement joins TRBV7-9 to TRBJ1-3; no reliable D call. CDR3 length equals 13 residues. The germline V gene has CDR1 SEHNR and CDR2 FQNEAQ (reference sequence). V dropped 4 bases and J dropped 8 bases, with 12 bases sitting between them. The CDR3 region has the DNA TGTGCCAGCAGCTCATACCAAGGAGACACCATATATTTT. Protein sequence: CASSSYQGDTIYF.

This clone was found a few times. J is TRBJ1-2 and V is TRBV18, with D unclear. The CDR3 has 11 residues. Trimming left V 6 bases short and J 4 bases short, with 6 bases between. Germline-derived CDR1 and CDR2 are KGHSH and LQKENI. The CDR3 nucleotides read TGTGCCAGCTCCTCCACCTATGGCTACACCTTC. This encodes CASSSTYGYTF.